This entry lists 25 T cell receptor beta chains sequenced from one sample in a study of blood T cell repertoires in COVID-19. TCRdb keeps only in-frame clones here, not all; method: immunoSEQ multiplex PCR. The sample has 65,000 to 90,000 clones, approximately 86% seen once; the top ten hold around 6%. The sequencing input was peripheral blood. The receptors stem from an elderly man with COVID-19, enrolled during active disease.

V gene TRBV6-5 combines with J gene TRBJ2-7; 11 nucleotides agree with TRBD1. The CDR3 loop spans 15 amino acids. V shed 6 bases, J shed 7 bases, and the junction held 11 bases outside the gene matches. Looked up from germline, CDR1 is MNHEY and CDR2 is SVGAGI. Here the CDR3 DNA reads TGTGCCAGCAGGAAGACCGGGACAGGGGGTTGGGAGCAGTACTTC. Residues: CASRKTGTGGWEQYF.

CDR3 nucleotide sequence: TGCGCCAGCAGCTCCATAGGTAGCGTTGTGCGCACAGATACGCAGTATTTT. Translated: CASSSIGSVVRTDTQYF. The chain couples TRBV5-1 to TRBJ2-3, with D possibly TRBD2 on 5 matching bases. V was trimmed by 3 bases and J by 1 base, leaving 18 bases between them. CDR1 is SGHRS and CDR2 is YFSETQ in the germline V gene. CDR3 length equals 17 residues.

The chain joins TRBV5-4 to TRBJ1-4, with 8 bases lining up with TRBD1. Germline V CDR1 and CDR2: SGHNT, YYREEE (reference sequence). V trimming: 3 bases; J trimming: 2 bases; junction bases outside the gene matches: 3. The CDR3 length is 15 residues. CDR3 loop: CASSSTGGTNEKLFF. For the CDR3, the DNA is TGTGCCAGCAGCTCTACAGGGGGGACTAATGAAAAACTGTTTTTT.

As DNA, the CDR3 is TGTGCCAGCAGTGAAGAACAGGCTCAGCCCCAGCATTTT. It is translated as CASSEEQAQPQHF. The V and J genes are TRBV2 and TRBJ1-5; maybe TRBD1 (5 bases). Trimming removed 1 base from V and 6 bases from J, with 7 bases in between. Germline CDR1 and CDR2: SNHLY and FYNNEI. The CDR3 is 13 amino acids.

The chain uses TRBV3-1 (or the pseudogene TRBV3-2) and TRBJ2-3; maybe TRBD2 (5 bases). From germline, CDR1 is LGHDT and CDR2 YNNKEL (reference sequence). V was trimmed by 6 bases and J by 4 bases, leaving 11 bases between them. The CDR3 covers 13 residues. CDR3 DNA: TGTGCCAGCAGTCCCTCGAGGGCAGATACGCAGTATTTT. Translated, it gives CASSPSRADTQYF.

The rearrangement uses TRBV6-5 and TRBJ1-2, with D maybe TRBD1 (6 bases). This CDR3 region has 14 residues. The V end lost 5 bases, the J end lost 4 bases, and 14 bases lay between the germline ends. CDR1 and CDR2 (germline): MNHEY, SVGAGI. CDR3 DNA sequence: TGTGCCAGCAGTACTCGGACAGAAATCTATGGCTACACCTTC. Its protein product is CASSTRTEIYGYTF.

The chain links TRBV23-1 to TRBJ1-5; D not certain. TRBV23-1 belongs to the ORF category, with a function that is uncertain. The V gene lost 9 bases and the J gene lost 6 bases, with 12 bases spanning the gap. The CDR3 has 12 residues. The CDR3 nucleotides are TGCGCCAGTTCGGGAGGAGGTCAGCCCCAGCATTTT. Amino acids: CASSGGGQPQHF.

The J gene is TRBJ1-1, the V gene TRBV11-3; D remains unclear. V lost 5 bases, J lost 6 bases, and 16 bases lay in between. The CDR3 consists of 14 residues. From germline, CDR1 is SGHNT and CDR2 YENEEA. This chain's CDR3 is CASSPARVIAEAFF. The CDR3 DNA reads as TGTGCCAGCAGCCCCGCCCGGGTCATCGCTGAAGCTTTCTTT.

The chain carries TRBV4-2 and TRBJ1-3; possible D gene TRBD1, 6 bases. Between the trimmed V and J ends, which lost 1 base and 9 bases, there was a span of 19 bases. This CDR3 comprises 16 residues. CDR1 LGHNA and CDR2 YNFKEQ come from the germline V gene. The CDR3 protein is CASSQGLARQAGTIYF. DNA for the CDR3: TGTGCCAGCAGCCAAGGGCTGGCGAGACAGGCCGGCACCATATATTTT.

The rearrangement joins TRBV5-4 to TRBJ1-4; 7 bases agree with TRBD1. This CDR3 is built from 15 residues. Trimming at V came to 4 bases and at J to 4 bases, leaving 7 bases not matched to a gene. The germline gives CDR1 SGHNT, CDR2 YYREEE (reference sequence). CDR3 amino acids: CASSPPGQSNEKLFF. Written as DNA, the CDR3 is TGTGCCAGCAGCCCCCCGGGACAGAGTAATGAAAAACTGTTTTTT.

The rearrangement links TRBV7-3 to TRBJ2-1; a weak D match, TRBD2 (6 bases). The V end was cut by 6 bases, the J end by 3 bases, with 21 bases between. There are 17 residues in the CDR3. Germline lookup yields CDR1 SGHTA and CDR2 FQGTGA. CDR3 sequence reads: CASRLPPYREIYNEQFF. The CDR3 DNA follows: TGTGCCAGCAGGCTCCCCCCATATCGGGAGATCTACAATGAGCAGTTCTTC.

V gene TRBV4-2 combines with J gene TRBJ1-1; TRBD1 matches 7 bases. CDR3 length: 14 amino acids. Per germline, CDR1 LGHNA and CDR2 YNFKEQ. V lost 1 base, J lost 3 bases, and 2 bases stayed unmatched. The CDR3 is CASSQGQGDTEAFF. DNA of the CDR3: TGTGCCAGCAGCCAAGGCCAGGGGGACACTGAAGCTTTCTTT.

A single count supports this clone. The chain employs TRBV4-1 and TRBJ1-3; 7 bases fit TRBD1. Losses at the gene ends were 3 bases for V and 0 bases for J; bases not matched to a gene: 8. Germline V CDR1 and CDR2: MGHRA, YSYEKL. The CDR3 sequence is 17 residues long. The CDR3 DNA sequence: TGCGCCAGCAGCCAGGATAGACAGGGACCCTCTGGAAACACCATATATTTT. It is translated as CASSQDRQGPSGNTIYF.

This clone was seen only a few times. This chain uses TRBV4-1 with TRBJ1-1; the match to TRBD1 covers 7 bases. Germline CDR1 reads MGHRA; CDR2 reads YSYEKL. J lost 1 base, V lost 6 bases, and 11 bases had no gene match. The CDR3 is made up of 16 amino acids. DNA for the CDR3: TGCGCCAGCAGTCCTACCCCGGGACAGCGGAACACTGAAGCTTTCTTT. This sequence encodes CASSPTPGQRNTEAFF.

The V gene is TRBV19, the J gene TRBJ2-7; TRBD2 aligns across 8 bases. CDR3 length equals 14 residues. Germline V gene sequence: CDR1 LNHDA, CDR2 SQIVND (reference sequence). V dropped 3 bases and J dropped 7; count of bases not matched to a gene: 8. The CDR3 here is CASSIGGAHDEQYF. CDR3 sequence (DNA): TGTGCCAGTAGTATCGGGGGGGCGCATGATGAGCAGTACTTC.

V usage is TRBV3-1 (or the pseudogene TRBV3-2) and J usage is TRBJ2-2; 15 nucleotides line up with TRBD2. V shed 4 bases, J shed 4 bases, and the junction held 1 base outside the gene matches. The CDR3 runs 16 residues. Per germline, CDR1 LGHDT and CDR2 YNNKEL (reference sequence). CDR3 sequence reads: CASSRTSGGATGELFF. Written as DNA, the CDR3 is TGTGCCAGCAGCCGGACTAGCGGGGGGGCCACCGGGGAGCTGTTTTTT.

The chain carries TRBV27 and TRBJ2-5; weak D call: TRBD2 (5 bases). This CDR3 is built from 15 residues. Germline V CDR1 and CDR2: MNHEY, SMNVEV (reference sequence). The V end was cut by 4 bases, the J end by 3 bases, with 15 bases between. The CDR3: CASSSLRGFEETQYF. The CDR3 nucleotides read TGTGCCAGCAGTTCACTCCGGGGTTTCGAAGAGACCCAGTACTTC.

The chain has TRBV5-1 and TRBJ2-3, with D tentatively TRBD1 (6 bases). Germline lookup yields CDR1 SGHRS and CDR2 YFSETQ. V lost 4 bases and J 6 bases, leaving 9 bases between the germline ends. The length of the CDR3 is 12 residues. Here the CDR3 DNA reads TGCGCCAGCAGCCCGCAGGGGGATACGCAGTATTTT. Translating gives CASSPQGDTQYF. The full variable domain, completed using reference TRBV5-1 and TRBJ2-3, is KAGVTQTPRYLIKTRGQQVTLSCSPISGHRSVSWYQQTPGQGLQFLFEYFSETQRNKGNFPGRFSGRQFSNSRSEMNVSTLELGDSALYLCASSPQGDTQYFGPGTRLTVL.

A few counts support this clone. The V and J genes are TRBV5-6 and TRBJ1-6; the match to TRBD1 covers 9 bases. Trimming at V came to 4 bases and at J to 5 bases, leaving 4 bases not matched to a gene. This CDR3 spans 15 amino acids. Germline lookup yields CDR1 SGHDT and CDR2 YYEEEE. The CDR3 loop reads CASSLDRGHNSPLHF. The CDR3 nucleotides read TGTGCCAGCAGCCTGGACAGGGGACATAATTCACCCCTCCACTTT.

The rearrangement links TRBV7-9 to TRBJ2-1; D not resolved. CDR3 length: 12 amino acids. Germline V CDR1 and CDR2: SEHNR, FQNEAQ (reference sequence). Trimming cost V 2 bases and J 10 bases, with 9 bases left between them. The CDR3 DNA reads TGTGCCAGCAGCTTACTACAGAGCGAGCAGTTCTTC. It translates to CASSLLQSEQFF.

The genes are TRBV6-5 and TRBJ2-7; 8 bases are shared with TRBD1. The CDR3 totals 14 residues. Per the germline V gene, CDR1 is MNHEY and CDR2 is SVGAGI. V dropped 10 bases and J dropped 2; count of bases not matched to a gene: 10. CDR3 nucleotide sequence: TGTGCCATCTCTCGACGGGGACAGGCCTACGAGCAGTACTTC. Amino acid sequence: CAISRRGQAYEQYF.

The chain carries TRBV11-3 and TRBJ1-4; possible D gene TRBD1, 6 bases. Germline assignment: CDR1 SGHNT and CDR2 YENEEA. The germline V and J ends were trimmed by 8 bases and 1 base, with 8 bases remaining between them. This CDR3 contains 13 residues. The CDR3 sequence: CASGRGTNEKLFF. CDR3 nucleotides: TGTGCCAGCGGCAGGGGAACTAATGAAAAACTGTTTTTT.

The V and J genes are TRBV2 and TRBJ1-3; no definite D call. Germline V CDR1 and CDR2: SNHLY, FYNNEI. This CDR3 region has 15 residues. V lost 4 bases and J 3 bases, leaving 13 bases between the germline ends. The CDR3 coding sequence is TGTGCCAGCAGTGTGGGAGGAAGCGGTGGAAACACCATATATTTT. This codes for CASSVGGSGGNTIYF.

The CDR3, as DNA: TGTGCCAGTAGTCACCAAGCCGGGGAGACCCAGTACTTC. This encodes CASSHQAGETQYF. This chain links TRBV19 with TRBJ2-5; no firm D call. The germline CDR1 and CDR2 sequences are LNHDA and SQIVND (reference sequence). This CDR3 has 13 residues. V was shortened by 5 bases and J by 5 bases, with 12 bases between the two germline ends.

This chain joins TRBV18 and TRBJ2-7, with 7 bases fitting TRBD1. CDR1 and CDR2 from the germline V gene are KGHSH and LQKENI. This CDR3 has 14 amino acids. J gave up 5 bases and V 1 base, and 5 bases lay outside the gene matches. The CDR3 is CASSPRTGTHEQYF. As DNA, the CDR3 is TGTGCCAGCTCACCACGGACAGGTACCCACGAGCAGTACTTC.